This T cell receptor (beta chain) was sequenced for a study of cytomegalovirus exposure and HLA in healthy donors. Study outcomes and limitations: Analyzed later, association rates of TCRs varied across HLA loci, with DRB1 most and HLA-C fewest. A missense DCLRE1C variant was associated with V- and J-gene trimming of TCR beta chains in a later analysis, and an independent cohort replicated the association.

Germline V gives CDR1 MGHRA, CDR2 YSYEKL. The CDR3 totals 18 residues. V shed 4 bases and J 3 bases; nucleotides not matched to a gene: 17. On this clone itself: Its antigen is not identified.

Amplification used 60 Vbeta primers and 13 Jbeta primers. Sequencing was performed with immunoSEQ multiplex PCR; in TCRdb, only in-frame clones are kept and a portion is missing. Here the sample spans 85,000 to 100,000 clones, 50% to 80% being singletons. Input material: PBMCs. J is TRBJ2-7 and V is TRBV4-1; TRBD2 aligns across 8 bases. This sequence originates from a man aged 55 to 69 in good health and CMV-seronegative. The CDR3 loop is CASSPTPTSIAGIYEQYF. The CDR3 DNA reads TGCGCCAGCAGCCCCACCCCGACATCGATAGCGGGAATCTACGAGCAGTACTTC.